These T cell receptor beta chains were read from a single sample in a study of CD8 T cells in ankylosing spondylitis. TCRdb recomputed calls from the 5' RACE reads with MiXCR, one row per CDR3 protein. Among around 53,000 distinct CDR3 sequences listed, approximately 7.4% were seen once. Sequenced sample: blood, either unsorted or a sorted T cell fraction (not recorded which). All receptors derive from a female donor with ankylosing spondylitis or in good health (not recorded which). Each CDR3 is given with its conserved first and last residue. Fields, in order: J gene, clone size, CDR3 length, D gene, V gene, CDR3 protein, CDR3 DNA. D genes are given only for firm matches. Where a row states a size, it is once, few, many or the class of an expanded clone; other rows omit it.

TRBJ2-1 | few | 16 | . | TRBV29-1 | CSVEEETRTPSNEQFF | TGCAGCGTTGAAGAAGAAACTAGAACGCCATCCAATGAGCAGTTCTTC
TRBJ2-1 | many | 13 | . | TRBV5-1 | CASKTRSYNEQFF | TGCGCCAGCAAGACTAGATCCTACAATGAGCAGTTCTTC
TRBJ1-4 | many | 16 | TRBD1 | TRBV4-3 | CASSQAYRGSIGKLFF | TGCGCCAGCAGCCAAGCCTACAGGGGGTCCATAGGAAAACTGTTTTTT
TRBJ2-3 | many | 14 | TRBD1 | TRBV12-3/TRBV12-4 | CASSRTGGTDTQYF | TGTGCCAGCAGTCGGACAGGGGGCACAGATACGCAGTATTTT
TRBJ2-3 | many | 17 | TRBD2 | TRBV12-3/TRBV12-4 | CASSSLYAGGPVDTQYF | TGTGCCAGCAGTTCGCTGTACGCGGGGGGGCCCGTTGATACGCAGTATTTT
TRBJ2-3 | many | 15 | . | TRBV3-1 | CASSQRSRFTDTQYF | TGTGCCAGCAGTCAACGGTCCCGATTCACAGATACGCAGTATTTT
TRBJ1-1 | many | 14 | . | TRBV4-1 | CASSQSWAPAEAFF | TGCGCCAGCAGCCAATCCTGGGCGCCGGCGGAAGCTTTCTTT
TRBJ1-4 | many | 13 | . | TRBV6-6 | CASSYEAFEKLFF | TGTGCCAGCAGTTACGAGGCATTCGAAAAACTGTTTTTT
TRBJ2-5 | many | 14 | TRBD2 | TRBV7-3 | CASSVAGGQETQYF | TGTGCCAGCAGCGTAGCGGGCGGCCAAGAGACCCAGTACTTC
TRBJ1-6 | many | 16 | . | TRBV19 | CASSALSSSYNSPLHF | TGTGCCAGTAGTGCCCTCTCGAGCTCCTATAATTCACCCCTCCACTTT
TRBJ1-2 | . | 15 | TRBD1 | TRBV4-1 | CASSQPGGVNYGYTF | TGCGCCAGCAGCCAACCAGGGGGCGTAAACTATGGCTACACCTTC
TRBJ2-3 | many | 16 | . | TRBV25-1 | CASSTDSPARADTQYF | TGTGCCAGCAGTACGGACAGTCCCGCAAGGGCAGATACGCAGTATTTT
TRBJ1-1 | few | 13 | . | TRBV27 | CASSLLPNTEAFF | TGTGCCAGCAGTTTATTGCCGAACACTGAAGCTTTCTTT